The 30 T cell receptor beta chains reported below all come from one sample, sequenced in a study of blood T cell repertoires in COVID-19 (dated by TCRdb to about 2020). Receptors were amplified or captured by the immunoSEQ multiplex PCR assay. The source is immuneACCESS, and TCRdb retained only in-frame sequences with V and J called. Part of the clones is not carried over; for the studies checked, unresolved V genes explain less than half of this, and the remainder is unexplained. A total of 200,000 to 250,000 clones appear in this sample, about 92% of them only once. The ten largest clones represent around 1.2% of the sample. Sequenced: peripheral blood. These receptor sequences come from a man aged 25 to 40 with acute or convalescent COVID-19.

This clone has just one count. The chain recombines TRBV6-5 with TRBJ1-4; possible D gene TRBD1, 6 bases. The germline V and J ends were trimmed by 5 bases and 8 bases, with 15 bases remaining between them. Germline V gene data show CDR1 as MNHEY and CDR2 as SVGAGI. The CDR3 is 14 residues long. The CDR3 loop reads CASSPQGYREKLFF. CDR3 nucleotide sequence: TGTGCCAGCAGTCCACAGGGTTACCGGGAAAAACTGTTTTTT.

Concerning this clone: Other DNA variants within this sample encode the same CDR3. The V call is TRBV28, the J call TRBJ2-2; TRBD2 agrees at 7 bases. Trimming took 2 bases from V and 0 from J; bases not matched to a gene: 0. CDR1 is MDHEN, CDR2 SYDVKM, per germline. CDR3 length equals 15 residues. The CDR3 spells CASSLAGANTGELFF. CDR3 nucleotides: TGTGCCAGCAGTTTAGCGGGAGCGAACACCGGGGAGCTGTTTTTT.

The sample holds a few counts of this clone. The V gene is TRBV5-3, the J gene TRBJ1-6; TRBD1 aligns across 8 bases. TRBV5-3 is noted as an ORF with a role that remains uncertain. V was clipped by 2 bases and J by 10 bases; unmatched bases: 8. This CDR3 is built from 15 residues. The CDR3 reads CARSLRQGSESPLHF. The CDR3 bases are TGTGCCAGAAGCTTACGACAGGGGTCAGAGTCACCCCTCCACTTT.

The rearrangement links TRBV5-1 to TRBJ1-1; D unclear. The CDR3 has 15 amino acids. Germline V gene lookup returns CDR1 SGHRS and CDR2 YFSETQ. V lost 4 bases and J lost 0, with 13 bases in between. Here the CDR3 reads CASSRGESVNTEAFF. The CDR3 DNA follows: TGCGCCAGCAGCCGTGGGGAGTCGGTGAACACTGAAGCTTTCTTT.

The chain uses TRBV6-1 and TRBJ2-5, with D possibly matching TRBD2 (5 bases). The CDR3 has 13 residues. Germline CDR1 is MNHNS and CDR2 is SASEGT. V was shortened by 1 base and J by 5 bases, with 8 bases between the two germline ends. CDR3 loop: CASSEGLAETQYF. CDR3 in DNA: TGTGCCAGCAGTGAAGGGTTAGCGGAGACCCAGTACTTC.

The chain uses TRBV2 and TRBJ2-2, with D possibly being TRBD2 (5 bases). V lost 4 bases, J lost 0 bases, and 9 bases lay in between. The CDR3 runs to 15 residues. Per germline, CDR1 SNHLY and CDR2 FYNNEI. This CDR3 is CASSAASTNTGELFF. CDR3 in DNA: TGTGCCAGCAGTGCGGCTAGCACGAACACCGGGGAGCTGTTTTTT.

The J gene is TRBJ2-1, the V gene TRBV28; D possibly corresponds to TRBD2 (6 bases). CDR1 MDHEN and CDR2 SYDVKM come from the germline V gene. V lost 7 bases, J lost 9 bases, and 19 bases lay in between. The CDR3 has 14 residues. The CDR3 sequence is CASIRDWTSGEQFF. Written as DNA, the CDR3 is TGTGCCAGCATCAGGGACTGGACGAGCGGTGAGCAGTTCTTC.

This chain uses TRBV4-1 with TRBJ1-5; a possible D gene is TRBD1 (5 bases). CDR3 size: 15 residues. V lost 0 bases to trimming and J lost 5 bases, with 11 bases between them. Per the germline V gene, CDR1 is MGHRA and CDR2 is YSYEKL. CDR3: CASSQDPRGDQPQHF. In DNA form, the CDR3 reads TGCGCCAGCAGCCAAGATCCCCGGGGGGATCAGCCCCAGCATTTT.

The chain links TRBV6-4 to TRBJ2-3, with 7 bases that match TRBD1. V lost 2 bases, J lost 6 bases, and 5 bases stayed unmatched. Germline-derived CDR1 and CDR2 are MRHNA and SNTAGT. This CDR3 contains 14 residues. CDR3 amino acids: CASSDSQGVDTQYF. Written as DNA, the CDR3 is TGTGCCAGCAGTGACAGTCAGGGGGTGGATACGCAGTATTTT.

The V call is TRBV15, the J call TRBJ2-1, with TRBD2 as a possible D gene (6 bases). V dropped 1 base and J dropped 4 bases, with 8 bases sitting between them. Germline V lookup: CDR1 LNHNV, CDR2 YYDKDF (reference sequence). This CDR3 has 14 amino acids. CDR3 sequence (DNA): TGTGCCACCAGCAGAGTAGCGGAGTACAATGAGCAGTTCTTC. Residues: CATSRVAEYNEQFF.

The J gene is TRBJ2-3, the V gene TRBV6-5; D is undetermined. Trimming pared 0 bases from V and 8 bases from J, leaving 3 bases between. Germline CDR1 reads MNHEY; CDR2 reads SVGAGI. This CDR3 is 11 amino acids long. The CDR3 loop is CASSYSRTQYF. The CDR3 DNA sequence: TGTGCCAGCAGTTACTCGCGTACGCAGTATTTT.

The V call is TRBV28, the J call TRBJ1-1, with 8 bases fitting TRBD1. The CDR3 has 14 amino acids. With V trimmed by 4 bases and J by 3 bases, 4 bases remained unmatched. CDR1 and CDR2 from the germline V gene are MDHEN and SYDVKM. Here the CDR3 DNA reads TGTGCCAGCAGTTCTTACAGGGGGTACACTGAAGCTTTCTTT. As protein: CASSSYRGYTEAFF.

The chain combines TRBV11-1 with TRBJ2-7; D perhaps matches TRBD2 (6 bases). The CDR3 extends over 11 amino acids. Germline CDR1 and CDR2: SGHAT and FQDESV (reference sequence). The ends were cut back, 5 bases at V and 6 bases at J, with 8 bases in the middle. CDR3 amino acids: CASSRGTEQYF. DNA for the CDR3: TGTGCCAGCAGCCGGGGGACCGAGCAGTACTTC.

The chain has TRBV5-4 and TRBJ2-3; 11 bases are shared with TRBD2. This CDR3 has 17 residues. The ends lost 3 bases at V and 2 bases at J; junction bases unmatched: 8. Per germline, CDR1 SGHNT and CDR2 YYREEE (reference sequence). In DNA form, the CDR3 reads TGTGCCAGCAGCTCCCGGACTAGCGGGTCTAACACAGATACGCAGTATTTT. It is translated as CASSSRTSGSNTDTQYF.

The rearrangement joins TRBV2 to TRBJ1-1; TRBD1 matches at 12 bases. V gave up 9 bases and J gave up 4 bases; unmatched junction bases: 12. Germline CDR1 SNHLY, CDR2 FYNNEI. This CDR3 has 16 residues. Written as DNA, the CDR3 is TGTGCCAGGGAGATCATCCGGGACAGGGGGCTCACTGAAGCTTTCTTT. This encodes CAREIIRDRGLTEAFF.

CDR3 bases: TGTGCCAGCAGCTTTGATGCGCGCTATGGCTACACCTTC. Protein: CASSFDARYGYTF. J is TRBJ1-2 and V is TRBV7-3, with unresolved D. Trimming stripped 3 bases from V and 4 bases from J, with 9 bases between. CDR1 SGHTA and CDR2 FQGTGA come from the germline V gene. The CDR3 contains 13 residues.

The rearrangement uses TRBV5-4 and TRBJ2-7, with D perhaps TRBD1 (6 bases). Between the trimmed V and J ends, which lost 0 bases and 6 bases, there was a span of 19 bases. This CDR3 comprises 16 residues. Germline V gene lookup returns CDR1 SGHNT and CDR2 YYREEE (reference sequence). The CDR3 sequence: CASSLEGGGQGGEQYF. The CDR3 region has the DNA TGTGCCAGCAGCTTGGAAGGCGGAGGTCAAGGGGGCGAGCAGTACTTC.

The rearrangement uses TRBV5-4 and TRBJ2-7; TRBD1 matches 7 bases. The germline V gene has CDR1 SGHNT and CDR2 YYREEE (reference sequence). V trimming: 4 bases; J trimming: 1 base; junction bases outside the gene matches: 11. The CDR3 is 16 amino acids. This CDR3 is CASSPGTEAFSYEQYF. The CDR3 region has the DNA TGTGCCAGCAGCCCCGGGACAGAAGCCTTTTCCTACGAGCAGTACTTC.

This clone was observed a few times. DNA for the CDR3: TGTGCCAGCAGTTTAGGCAAAGCAGATACGCAGTATTTT. It yields the protein CASSLGKADTQYF. The rearrangement joins TRBV28 to TRBJ2-3; D ambiguous. Germline-derived CDR1 and CDR2 are MDHEN and SYDVKM. There are 13 residues in the CDR3. Trimming stripped 2 bases from V and 4 bases from J, with 7 bases between.

The chain couples TRBV7-3 to TRBJ2-3, with TRBD1 identical over 9 bases. The germline V gene encodes CDR1 SGHTA and CDR2 FQGTGA. Unmatched junction bases numbered 17, after V lost 2 bases and J lost 5 bases. This CDR3 has 19 residues. The CDR3 sequence is CASSLLGRRNRGQGDTQYF. CDR3 nucleotides: TGTGCCAGCAGCTTATTGGGCCGGCGGAACAGGGGGCAAGGAGATACGCAGTATTTT.

The chain carries TRBV9 and TRBJ1-3; weak D call: TRBD1 (5 bases). This CDR3 region has 14 residues. Germline V CDR1 and CDR2: SGDLS, YYNGEE. Trimming removed 4 bases from V and 0 bases from J, with 8 bases in between. The DNA of the CDR3 is TGTGCCAGCAGCCCAGGGATCTCTGGAAACACCATATATTTT. It codes for CASSPGISGNTIYF.

The genes are TRBV5-1 and TRBJ1-2; 7 nucleotides align to TRBD1. Germline assignment: CDR1 SGHRS and CDR2 YFSETQ. The CDR3 contains 13 residues. V lost 2 bases to trimming and J lost 3 bases; unmatched junction nucleotides: 1. CDR3: CASSLGGDYGYTF. The CDR3 DNA sequence: TGCGCCAGCAGCTTAGGGGGCGACTATGGCTACACCTTC. The full variable domain, its missing parts supplied by reference TRBV5-1 and TRBJ1-2, is KAGVTQTPRYLIKTRGQQVTLSCSPISGHRSVSWYQQTPGQGLQFLFEYFSETQRNKGNFPGRFSGRQFSNSRSEMNVSTLELGDSALYLCASSLGGDYGYTFGSGTRLTVV.

J is TRBJ1-2 and V is TRBV27; TRBD1 might be the D (6 bases). Germline V CDR1 and CDR2: MNHEY, SMNVEV (reference sequence). This CDR3 is 13 amino acids long. V was pared by 5 bases and J by 7 bases, with 14 bases between. This CDR3 is CASSTRGAGGYTF. CDR3 nucleotides: TGTGCCAGCAGTACGCGGGGGGCGGGTGGCTACACCTTC.

This clone was picked up one time. Likely a read error: the CDR3 ends without its conserved phenylalanine or tryptophan. It is unclear where the CDR3 begins or ends on the DNA, so no DNA is shown, and the CDR3 is as TCRdb lists it. The rearrangement uses TRBV18 and TRBJ1-2; TRBD1, the table's D call, was not compared with the DNA. Germline loops: CDR1 KGHSH, CDR2 LQKENI. The length of the CDR3 is 13 amino acids, counting both ends. The CDR3: CASPRSGTGRRGT.

This chain uses TRBV12-3 or TRBV12-4 with TRBJ2-7, with 7 bases aligning to TRBD1. The V gene end was trimmed by 5 bases and the J gene end by 6 bases; junction bases not matched to a gene: 7. This CDR3 has 13 residues. The CDR3 sequence is CASSTTGVREQYF. CDR3 nucleotides: TGTGCCAGCAGTACAACAGGGGTTCGCGAGCAGTACTTC.

The rearrangement joins TRBV6-1 to TRBJ2-1; the match to TRBD1 covers 8 bases. J lost 12 bases, V lost 2 bases, and 6 bases had no gene match. Per the germline V gene, CDR1 is MNHNS and CDR2 is SASEGT. This CDR3 region has 13 residues. Here the CDR3 DNA reads TGTGCCAGCAGTGAATTGGGGACAGGTGCGCAGTTCTTC. It specifies CASSELGTGAQFF.

The chain joins TRBV9 to TRBJ2-7; no firm D call. Germline CDR1 SGDLS, CDR2 YYNGEE. The CDR3 is made up of 14 amino acids. Trimming pared 0 bases from V and 2 bases from J, leaving 9 bases between. CDR3 loop: CASSVDWATYEQYF. DNA for the CDR3: TGTGCCAGCAGCGTAGACTGGGCCACCTACGAGCAGTACTTC.

The chain combines TRBV12-3 or TRBV12-4 with TRBJ1-1, with D possibly matching TRBD1 (6 bases). V lost 7 bases and J lost 4, with 13 bases in between. The CDR3 is 13 amino acids. The CDR3 DNA reads as TGTGCCAGCAACAGGGAGTTGCGCACTGAAGCTTTCTTT. It translates to CASNRELRTEAFF.

The chain employs TRBV19 and TRBJ2-1; 12 bases agree with TRBD1. V dropped 4 bases and J dropped 8; count of bases not matched to a gene: 6. CDR1 LNHDA and CDR2 SQIVND come from the germline V gene (reference sequence). The CDR3 has 15 amino acids. CDR3 in amino acids: CASSTGTGGLDEQFF. In DNA form, the CDR3 reads TGTGCCAGTAGTACCGGGACAGGGGGCCTGGATGAGCAGTTCTTC.

The chain couples TRBV24-1 to TRBJ2-2; TRBD1 aligns across 8 bases. Unmatched junction bases numbered 5, after V lost 6 bases and J lost 6 bases. Germline-derived CDR1 and CDR2 are KGHDR and SFDVKD. This CDR3 has 14 amino acids. The CDR3 sequence is CATSRTGTSGELFF. The CDR3 nucleotides read TGTGCCACCAGTAGGACAGGGACTTCCGGGGAGCTGTTTTTT.